This is a list of T cell receptor beta chains from one sample in a study of blood T cell repertoires in COVID-19. Method: immunoSEQ multiplex PCR; TCRdb's copy keeps in-frame clones and lacks some. The sample records approximately 70,000 clones, 91% being singletons. The sequencing input was peripheral blood. All receptors derive from a man aged 35-49 years with COVID-19, enrolled during active disease. Both conserved end residues are part of each CDR3. The D gene is left open where the match is weak. Not every row has a clone size; where given, it reads once, few, many or a size class.

j_call	clone_size	v_call	d_call	cdr3_aa	cdr3_nt
TRBJ1-4	NA	TRBV4-1	NA	CASSLQGRNEKLFF	TGCGCCAGCAGCCTACAGGGACGAAATGAAAAACTGTTTTTT
TRBJ1-1	NA	TRBV6-5	NA	CASSPGLTYTEAFF	TGTGCCAGCAGTCCGGGTCTGACTTACACTGAAGCTTTCTTT
TRBJ2-5	NA	TRBV5-4	TRBD2	CASTPAGGSQETQYF	TGTGCCAGCACCCCCGCGGGGGGGTCTCAAGAGACCCAGTACTTC
TRBJ2-1	NA	TRBV9	NA	CASSTGSPNQGLEQFF	TGTGCCAGCAGCACCGGAAGTCCGAACCAGGGGCTGGAGCAGTTCTTC
TRBJ1-3	NA	TRBV11-2	TRBD1	CASSLTGAGNTIYF	TGTGCCAGCAGCTTAACAGGGGCTGGAAACACCATATATTTT
TRBJ2-7	NA	TRBV30	TRBD1	CAYRADRVGEQYF	TGTGCCTACCGAGCCGACAGGGTTGGCGAGCAGTACTTC
TRBJ2-1	once	TRBV5-1	NA	CASSPEGSEEQFF	TGCGCCAGCAGCCCCGAGGGTAGCGAAGAGCAGTTCTTC
TRBJ1-2	NA	TRBV28	NA	CASSLGGGYGYTF	TGTGCCAGCAGTCTGGGCGGGGGCTATGGCTACACCTTC
TRBJ1-1	NA	TRBV5-4	NA	CASSLAGQGSLAFF	TGTGCCAGCAGCCTTGCGGGGCAGGGTTCTTTAGCTTTCTTT
TRBJ2-1	NA	TRBV18	NA	CASSQAGGVYNEQFF	TGTGCCAGCTCCCAAGCAGGCGGGGTATACAATGAGCAGTTCTTC
TRBJ2-3	NA	TRBV19	NA	CASSKDWPRGRTDTQYF	TGTGCCAGTAGTAAGGACTGGCCGCGGGGGCGCACAGATACGCAGTATTTT
TRBJ2-5	NA	TRBV2	TRBD1	CASRSTGGKTQYF	TGTGCCAGCAGGTCGACAGGGGGAAAGACCCAGTACTTC
TRBJ2-7	NA	TRBV10-1	TRBD1	CASSRGLSYEQYF	TGCGCCAGCAGCAGGGGGTTATCCTACGAGCAGTACTTC
TRBJ1-2	NA	TRBV2	NA	CASSRGAGVGYGYTF	TGTGCCAGCAGCCGTGGCGCAGGCGTGGGCTATGGCTACACCTTC
TRBJ2-2	NA	TRBV5-1	NA	CASSLQGSAGELFF	TGCGCCAGCAGCTTACAGGGTTCAGCCGGGGAGCTGTTTTTT
TRBJ1-1	NA	TRBV7-6	NA	CASSLVLGTGNTEAFF	TGTGCCAGCAGCTTAGTGTTAGGGACTGGGAACACTGAAGCTTTCTTT
TRBJ1-2	NA	TRBV5-1	NA	CASSLANVADPSGYTF	TGCGCCAGCAGCTTGGCCAACGTAGCGGATCCCAGTGGCTACACCTTC
TRBJ2-7	once	TRBV28	TRBD1	CASSFRGPNEQYF	TGTGCCAGCAGTTTCAGGGGGCCCAACGAGCAGTACTTC
TRBJ2-7	NA	TRBV6-5	TRBD1	CASRKQGAGEQYF	TGTGCCAGCAGGAAACAGGGGGCGGGTGAGCAGTACTTC
TRBJ1-5	NA	TRBV27	NA	CASSLSPGSDQPQHF	TGTGCCAGCAGTTTATCCCCAGGGTCTGATCAGCCCCAGCATTTT
TRBJ2-7	NA	TRBV6-2/TRBV6-3	NA	CASSYQGSGQYF	TGTGCCAGCAGTTACCAAGGATCGGGGCAGTACTTC
TRBJ1-1	few	TRBV4-1	TRBD1	CASSQDIKDRYTEAFF	TGCGCCAGCAGCCAAGATATCAAGGACAGGTACACTGAAGCTTTCTTT
TRBJ1-6	NA	TRBV11-1	NA	CASSFSGEGNSPLHF	TGTGCCAGCAGCTTTTCGGGCGAGGGTAATTCACCCCTCCACTTT